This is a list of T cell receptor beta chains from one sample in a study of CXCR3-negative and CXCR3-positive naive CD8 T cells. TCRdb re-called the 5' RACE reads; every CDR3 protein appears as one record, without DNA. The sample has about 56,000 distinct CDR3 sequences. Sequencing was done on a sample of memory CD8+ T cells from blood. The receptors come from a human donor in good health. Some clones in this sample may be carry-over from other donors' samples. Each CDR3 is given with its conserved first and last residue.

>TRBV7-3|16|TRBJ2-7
CASSLGVGTGGLEQYF
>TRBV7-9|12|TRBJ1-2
CASSLGSYGYTF
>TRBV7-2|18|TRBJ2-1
CASSLNTGPLSSYNEQFF
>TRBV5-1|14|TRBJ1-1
CASSFTGMNTEAFF
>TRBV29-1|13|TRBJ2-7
CSVEDTGNYEQYF
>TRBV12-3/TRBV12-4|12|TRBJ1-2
CASSLSRYGYTF
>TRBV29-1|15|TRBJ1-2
CSVEDTRGFAYGYTF
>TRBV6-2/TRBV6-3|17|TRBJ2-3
CASSYSVGSVGRDTQYF
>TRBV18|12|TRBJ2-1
CASSPGPNEQFF
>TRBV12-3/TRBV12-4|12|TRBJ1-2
CASLNANYGYTF
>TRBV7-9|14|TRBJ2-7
CASSNGLFPYEQYF